A single sample is the source of the 19 T cell receptor beta chains below, sequenced in a study of T cells after yellow fever vaccination. TCRdb re-derived calls from the 5' RACE reads in MiXCR, one entry per CDR3 protein. This table has 150,000 to 200,000 distinct CDR3 sequences, 8% to 13% appearing once. This material consisted of CD8+ T cells sorted from PBMCs, taken 15 days after the yellow fever booster vaccination. These receptors originate from a man in his late teens or twenties who received the YFV17D yellow fever vaccine.

V is TRBV9 and J is TRBJ1-5; maybe TRBD1 (5 bases). Germline V gives CDR1 SGDLS, CDR2 YYNGEE. V was cut by 4 bases and J by 6 bases, with 11 bases left in between. This CDR3 is 13 amino acids long. The CDR3 here is CASSPAGTQPQHF. The CDR3 coding sequence is TGTGCCAGCAGCCCGGCGGGGACTCAGCCCCAGCATTTT.

In the case of this clonotype: This may arise from a read error, as a much more abundant clone is one base away. The rearrangement links TRBV7-3 to TRBJ2-5, with D uncertain. V gave up 5 bases and J gave up 5 bases, with 12 bases separating them. The germline V gene has CDR1 SGHTA and CDR2 FQGTGA. The CDR3 length is 13 residues. CDR3 coding DNA: TGTGCCAGCAGCCTCGAACCCCAGGAGACCCAGTACTTC. This encodes CASSLEPQETQYF.

This chain connects TRBV4-1 to TRBJ2-7; 9 bases map to TRBD2. Germline V gene data show CDR1 as MGHRA and CDR2 as YSYEKL. The CDR3 extends over 17 amino acids. V was clipped by 4 bases and J by 0 bases; unmatched bases: 10. CDR3 in amino acids: CASSPGVAGAISYEQYF. The DNA for the CDR3 is TGCGCCAGCAGCCCAGGAGTAGCGGGGGCGATCTCCTACGAGCAGTACTTC.

In this sample, this clonotype turned up a few times. This rearrangement joins TRBV11-2 to TRBJ2-2; D is possibly TRBD1 (6 bases). Per the germline V gene, CDR1 is SGHAT and CDR2 is FQNNGV. The CDR3 extends over 16 amino acids. V lost 5 bases, J lost 1 base, and 14 bases lay in between. The CDR3 bases are TGTGCCAGCAGCGATCAACAGGGCCTGAACACCGGGGAGCTGTTTTTT. Amino acids: CASSDQQGLNTGELFF.

The genes are TRBV5-5 and TRBJ1-2; the D gene is possibly TRBD1 (6 bases). Per germline, CDR1 SGHKS and CDR2 YYEKEE (reference sequence). The CDR3 covers 14 residues. V lost 6 bases and J 4 bases, leaving 16 bases between the germline ends. The CDR3, as DNA: TGTGCCAGCACCCTGGGGGGCGAGACCTATGGCTACACCTTC. Translating gives CASTLGGETYGYTF.

This chain uses TRBV6-6 with TRBJ1-3; weak D call: TRBD1 (5 bases). The germline gives CDR1 MNHNY, CDR2 SVGAGI (reference sequence). The germline V and J ends were trimmed by 8 bases and 2 bases, with 13 bases remaining between them. The CDR3 contains 14 residues. The CDR3 DNA follows: TGTGCCAGCGGGGACGTCTTAACTGGAAACACCATATATTTT. Its protein is CASGDVLTGNTIYF.

This clonotype was picked up a small number of times. The gene calls are TRBV29-1 and TRBJ2-2; no reliable D call. This CDR3 is built from 14 residues. Germline lookup yields CDR1 SQVTM and CDR2 ANQGSEA. Between the trimmed V and J ends, which lost 4 bases and 0 bases, there was a span of 9 bases. CDR3 nucleotide sequence: TGCAGCGTTGTGGCAAGTGCGAACACCGGGGAGCTGTTTTTT. Amino acid sequence: CSVVASANTGELFF.

This chain joins TRBV7-2 and TRBJ2-7; unclear D gene. With 1 base removed from V and 2 bases from J, the gap between germline ends came to 9 bases. The CDR3 runs 14 residues. Germline V CDR1 and CDR2: SGHTA, FQGNSA. The CDR3 loop is CASSLVFTAYEQYF. CDR3 nucleotide sequence: TGTGCCAGCAGCTTAGTCTTCACGGCCTACGAGCAGTACTTC.

The chain has TRBV7-9 and TRBJ2-7, with 8 bases aligning to TRBD2. The CDR3 is 15 residues long. V shed 5 bases, J shed 0 bases, and the junction held 6 bases outside the gene matches. CDR1 SEHNR and CDR2 FQNEAQ come from the germline V gene (reference sequence). The CDR3 DNA reads as TGTGCCAGCAGCCACCTCGGGGGGGCCTCCTACGAGCAGTACTTC. Translated, it gives CASSHLGGASYEQYF.

This rearrangement joins TRBV7-9 to TRBJ2-2; D may be TRBD2 (6 bases). This CDR3 is built from 17 residues. Trimming stripped 3 bases from V and 2 bases from J, with 16 bases between. Germline values: CDR1 SEHNR, CDR2 FQNEAQ (reference sequence). The CDR3 loop reads CASSFPGVGRNTGELFF. The CDR3 DNA follows: TGTGCCAGCAGCTTTCCGGGGGTAGGACGAAACACCGGGGAGCTGTTTTTT. The full variable domain, rest sourced from reference TRBV7-9 and TRBJ2-2, is DTGVSQNPRHKITKRGQNVTFRCDPISEHNRLYWYRQTLGQGPEFLTYFQNEAQLEKSRLLSDRFSAERPKGSFSTLEIQRTEQGDSAMYLCASSFPGVGRNTGELFFGEGSRLTVL.

The V and J genes are TRBV3-1 and TRBJ2-5; 11 nucleotides agree with TRBD2. The V segment lost 4 bases and the J segment 0 bases; nucleotides outside the gene matches: 4. Germline-derived CDR1 and CDR2 are LGHDT and YNNKEL (reference sequence). The CDR3 covers 16 residues. CDR3 bases: TGTGCCAGCAGCCGAGAGACTAGCGGGGACCAAGAGACCCAGTACTTC. Protein sequence: CASSRETSGDQETQYF.

The chain links TRBV7-9 to TRBJ2-3, with TRBD2 matching over 7 bases. Losses at the gene ends were 3 bases for V and 0 bases for J; bases not matched to a gene: 6. Germline V gene data show CDR1 as SEHNR and CDR2 as FQNEAQ (reference sequence). The length of the CDR3 is 16 residues. The CDR3 DNA follows: TGTGCCAGCAGCTTTCCGACTAGCCCTAGCACAGATACGCAGTATTTT. As protein: CASSFPTSPSTDTQYF.

This clonotype was detected many times. This sequence joins TRBV11-2 and TRBJ1-4; 7 bases are a match to TRBD1. The V segment lost 4 bases and the J segment 2 bases; nucleotides outside the gene matches: 4. Germline-derived CDR1 and CDR2 are SGHAT and FQNNGV. The CDR3 has 15 amino acids. The CDR3 loop reads CASSSGQMTNEKLFF. In DNA form, the CDR3 reads TGTGCCAGCAGCTCGGGACAGATGACTAATGAAAAACTGTTTTTT.

This clonotype was seen repeatedly, ten times or more. V is TRBV28 and J is TRBJ2-3, with TRBD1 matching over 7 bases. This CDR3 has 13 residues. Germline CDR1 reads MDHEN; CDR2 reads SYDVKM. V lost 4 bases and J lost 5; bases outside the gene matches: 3. In DNA, the CDR3 is TGTGCCAGCAGTTACACAGGGGAAGATACGCAGTATTTT. Its protein is CASSYTGEDTQYF.

This clonotype has only a few counts. This chain uses TRBV6-6 with TRBJ2-7; TRBD2 agrees at 10 bases. The CDR3 covers 18 residues. Germline values: CDR1 MNHNY, CDR2 SVGAGI (reference sequence). Trimming removed 4 bases from V and 0 bases from J; junction bases left unmatched: 12. The CDR3, as DNA: TGTGCCAGCAGTTCCGGTCTAGCGGGGGCGGTGGACTCCTACGAGCAGTACTTC. It encodes CASSSGLAGAVDSYEQYF.

The table lists this clonotype with many counts. V and J are TRBV15 and TRBJ2-7; 9 bases match TRBD2. Germline V gives CDR1 LNHNV, CDR2 YYDKDF (reference sequence). V shed 1 base and J 2 bases; nucleotides not matched to a gene: 3. The CDR3 length is 15 residues. The CDR3, as DNA: TGTGCCACCAGCAGAGGTAGCGGGGGAACCTACGAGCAGTACTTC. Protein product: CATSRGSGGTYEQYF.

V gene TRBV6-2 or TRBV6-3 combines with J gene TRBJ1-1; D remains ambiguous. The CDR3 covers 13 residues. Germline CDR1 is MNHEY and CDR2 is SVGEGT. The V end was cut by 6 bases, the J end by 4 bases, with 12 bases between. The CDR3, as DNA: TGTGCCAGCAGGCCTACATGGGTCACTGAAGCTTTCTTT. Its protein is CASRPTWVTEAFF.

This clonotype was seen repeatedly, ten times or more. The chain is built from TRBV7-2 and TRBJ1-1, with a tentative D call TRBD1 (6 bases). Germline loops: CDR1 SGHTA, CDR2 FQGNSA. The V end lost 5 bases, the J end lost 0 bases, and 16 bases lay between the germline ends. CDR3 length equals 16 residues. The CDR3: CASSQGTGFMNTEAFF. CDR3 nucleotides: TGTGCCAGCAGCCAGGGGACGGGATTTATGAACACTGAAGCTTTCTTT. The full variable domain, in which reference TRBV7-2 and TRBJ1-1 provide the parts outside the CDR3, is GAGVSQSPSNKVTEKGKDVELRCDPISGHTALYWYRQSLGQGLEFLIYFQGNSAPDKSGLPSDRFSAERTGGSVSTLTIQRTQQEDSAVYLCASSQGTGFMNTEAFFGQGTRLTVV.

The chain uses TRBV5-1 and TRBJ2-1; D possibly uses TRBD1 or TRBD2 (6 bases each). This CDR3 region has 13 residues. Trimming shortened V by 0 bases and J by 10 bases, and 11 bases separated the two germline ends. Per the germline V gene, CDR1 is SGHRS and CDR2 is YFSETQ. CDR3 sequence: CASSLAGAGEQFF. The CDR3, as DNA: TGCGCCAGCAGCTTGGCGGGGGCAGGCGAGCAGTTCTTC.